This T cell receptor (beta chain) was documented in a study of T cells in localized non-small cell lung cancer. The protocol was immunoSEQ multiplex PCR, while the TCRdb copy is restricted to in-frame clones and leaves out a portion. The sample has 7,000 to 8,500 clones; around 56% are singletons. Losses at the gene ends were 4 bases for V and 0 bases for J; bases not matched to a gene: 0. CDR3 size: 14 residues. Germline-derived CDR1 and CDR2 are SGHDN and FVKESK. The sequencing here drew on lymph node tissue, taken before any cancer treatment. The TCR originated in a male donor aged 60 or over with stage I squamous cell lung carcinoma. V and J are TRBV14 and TRBJ2-1; 7 bases are shared with TRBD2. CDR3 residues: CASSREGSYNEQFF. The CDR3, as DNA: TGTGCCAGCAGCCGGGAGGGCTCCTACAATGAGCAGTTCTTC.